This is a list of T cell receptor beta chains from one sample in a study of blood T cell repertoires in COVID-19. Libraries were prepared by immunoSEQ multiplex PCR; TCRdb keeps only in-frame clonotypes and omits some of them. This sample has a few hundred thousand clones; 83% occur once, and the top ten carry roughly 5.1%. Source material: PBMCs or T cells enriched from blood (not recorded which). All receptors derive from a woman aged 50 to 65 who had recovered from COVID-19. CDR3s include the opening cysteine and the closing phenylalanine or tryptophan. A D gene is named only where the DNA matches it firmly. Where a row states a size, it is once, few, many or the class of an expanded clone; other rows omit it.

d_gene: NA; v_gene: TRBV4-3; j_gene: TRBJ1-4; abundance: NA; CDR3aa: CASSQGGNEKLFF; CDR3nt: TGCGCCAGCAGCCAAGGAGGAAATGAAAAACTGTTTTTT
d_gene: NA; v_gene: TRBV19; j_gene: TRBJ2-1; abundance: few; CDR3aa: CASQGFLYNEQFF; CDR3nt: TGTGCCAGCCAGGGTTTTCTCTACAATGAGCAGTTCTTC
d_gene: TRBD2; v_gene: TRBV24-1; j_gene: TRBJ2-3; abundance: NA; CDR3aa: CATSDGASGSGTDTQYF; CDR3nt: TGTGCCACCAGTGATGGGGCTAGCGGGAGCGGCACAGATACGCAGTATTTT
d_gene: NA; v_gene: TRBV19; j_gene: TRBJ1-2; abundance: NA; CDR3aa: CASSISGSQTNYGYTF; CDR3nt: TGTGCCAGTAGTATTTCCGGGAGCCAAACGAACTATGGCTACACCTTC
d_gene: NA; v_gene: TRBV18; j_gene: TRBJ1-1; abundance: many; CDR3aa: CASSQTENTEAFF; CDR3nt: TGTGCCAGCTCCCAAACAGAGAACACTGAAGCTTTCTTT
d_gene: NA; v_gene: TRBV9; j_gene: TRBJ2-1; abundance: once; CDR3aa: CASSVSLYEQFF; CDR3nt: TGTGCCAGCAGCGTTTCCTTGTATGAGCAGTTCTTC
d_gene: NA; v_gene: TRBV5-6; j_gene: TRBJ1-1; abundance: NA; CDR3aa: CASSSGGRTEAFF; CDR3nt: TGTGCCAGCAGCTCCGGGGGTAGGACTGAAGCTTTCTTT
d_gene: TRBD1; v_gene: TRBV4-2; j_gene: TRBJ1-1; abundance: NA; CDR3aa: CASSQLPGGRGDTEAFF; CDR3nt: TGTGCCAGCAGCCAACTCCCAGGGGGCAGGGGGGATACTGAAGCTTTCTTT
d_gene: NA; v_gene: TRBV12-3/TRBV12-4; j_gene: TRBJ1-3; abundance: NA; CDR3aa: CASQANSGNTIYF; CDR3nt: TGTGCCAGTCAGGCTAACTCTGGAAACACCATATATTTT
d_gene: TRBD2; v_gene: TRBV29-1; j_gene: TRBJ2-7; abundance: NA; CDR3aa: CSVRAQGLGLAGETYEQYF; CDR3nt: TGCAGCGTGAGGGCTCAGGGGCTAGGACTAGCGGGAGAAACCTACGAGCAGTACTTC
d_gene: NA; v_gene: TRBV15; j_gene: TRBJ1-1; abundance: NA; CDR3aa: CATSRDVGQGAKDFF; CDR3nt: NA
d_gene: NA; v_gene: TRBV27; j_gene: TRBJ1-1; abundance: NA; CDR3aa: CASILAHRGLAFF; CDR3nt: NA
d_gene: TRBD1; v_gene: TRBV4-2; j_gene: TRBJ1-5; abundance: NA; CDR3aa: CASSHQTRQGALSNQPQHF; CDR3nt: TGTGCCAGCAGCCACCAAACGAGACAGGGGGCGTTAAGCAATCAGCCCCAGCATTTT
d_gene: TRBD2; v_gene: TRBV5-6; j_gene: TRBJ2-7; abundance: NA; CDR3aa: CASSHSGGYSYEQYF; CDR3nt: TGTGCCAGCAGCCATAGCGGGGGGTACTCCTACGAGCAGTACTTC
d_gene: NA; v_gene: TRBV19; j_gene: TRBJ1-5; abundance: few; CDR3aa: CASSAAGRNQPQHF; CDR3nt: TGTGCCAGTAGTGCCGCGGGTCGCAATCAGCCCCAGCATTTT